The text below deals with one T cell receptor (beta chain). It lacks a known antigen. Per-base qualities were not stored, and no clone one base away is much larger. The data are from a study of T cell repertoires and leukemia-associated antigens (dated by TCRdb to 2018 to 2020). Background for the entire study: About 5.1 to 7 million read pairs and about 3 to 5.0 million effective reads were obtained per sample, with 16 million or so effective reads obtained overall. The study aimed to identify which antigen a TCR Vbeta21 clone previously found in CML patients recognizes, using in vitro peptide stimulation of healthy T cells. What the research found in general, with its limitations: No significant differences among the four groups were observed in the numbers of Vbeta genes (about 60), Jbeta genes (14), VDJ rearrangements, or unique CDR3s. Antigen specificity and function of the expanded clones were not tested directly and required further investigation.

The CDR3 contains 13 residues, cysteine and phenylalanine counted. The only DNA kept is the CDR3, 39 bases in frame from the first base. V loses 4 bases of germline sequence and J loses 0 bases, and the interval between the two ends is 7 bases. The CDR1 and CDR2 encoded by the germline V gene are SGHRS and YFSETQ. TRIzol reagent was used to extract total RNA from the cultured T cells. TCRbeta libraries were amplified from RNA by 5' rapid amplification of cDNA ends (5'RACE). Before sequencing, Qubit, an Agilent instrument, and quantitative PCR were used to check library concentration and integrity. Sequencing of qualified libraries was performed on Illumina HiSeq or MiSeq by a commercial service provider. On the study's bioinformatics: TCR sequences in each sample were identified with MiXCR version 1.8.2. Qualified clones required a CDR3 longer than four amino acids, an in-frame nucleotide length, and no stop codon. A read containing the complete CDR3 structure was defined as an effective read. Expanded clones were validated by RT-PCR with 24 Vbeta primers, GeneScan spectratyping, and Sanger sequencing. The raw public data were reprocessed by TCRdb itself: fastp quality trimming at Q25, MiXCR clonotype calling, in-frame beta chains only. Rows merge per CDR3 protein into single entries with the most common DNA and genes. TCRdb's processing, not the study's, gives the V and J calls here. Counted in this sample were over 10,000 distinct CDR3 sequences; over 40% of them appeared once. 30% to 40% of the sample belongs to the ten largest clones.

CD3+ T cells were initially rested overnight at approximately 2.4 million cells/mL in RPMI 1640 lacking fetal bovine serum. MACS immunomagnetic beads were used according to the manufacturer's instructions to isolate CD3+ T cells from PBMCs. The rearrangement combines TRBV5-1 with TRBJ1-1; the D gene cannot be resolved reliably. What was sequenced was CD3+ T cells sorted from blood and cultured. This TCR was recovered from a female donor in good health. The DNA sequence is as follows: TGCGCCAGCAGCACGCAGATGAACACTGAAGCTTTCTTT. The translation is CASSTQMNTEAFF. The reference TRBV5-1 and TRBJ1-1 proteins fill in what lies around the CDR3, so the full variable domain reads KAGVTQTPRYLIKTRGQQVTLSCSPISGHRSVSWYQQTPGQGLQFLFEYFSETQRNKGNFPGRFSGRQFSNSRSEMNVSTLELGDSALYLCASSTQMNTEAFFGQGTRLTVV.